This TCR beta chain was profiled in a study of T cell responses to AZD1222 COVID-19 vaccine listed by TCRdb under 2021. Notes on the research overall: TCR sequencing was performed for roughly 240 trial participants, of whom around 200 were given two doses of AZD1222 and some 26 were given two doses of MenACWY control vaccine. Trial participants were enrolled by age into subgroups of 18-55, 56-69 and 70-plus years, and about 150, 27 and 61 TCR-sequenced participants, respectively, were included in these subgroups. Overall study results and their limits: Conclusions about previously exposed vaccinees were limited because only a handful of AZD1222 recipients were SARS-CoV-2 seropositive at baseline. The 56-69-year group was small, and its depth increase did not reach significance, likely because of low power. Epitopes outside the regions mutated in the B.1.351 and B.1.1.7 variants were reportedly recognized by nearly half of the unique spike-specific TCRs. After two AZD1222 doses, both the breadth and the depth of spike-specific TCRs were significantly higher than at day 0 and than in MenACWY recipients. Participants were mostly white British and included more females than males, and it was suggested by the authors that clonal diversity may have been underestimated. CD4 TCRs associated with the vaccine covered the entire spike protein, and the dominant responses were in regions 160-218 and 743-854. No day 14 peak-response samples were available, so repertoires were characterized only after the peak T cell response.

The CDR3 regions of human TCRbeta chains were subjected to immunosequencing. The authors processed their data as follows. Repertoire TCRs were matched against a reference library of SARS-CoV-2-specific TCRs generated with the MIRA antigen-specificity platform. Breadth meant the fraction of unique TCRs that were SARS-CoV-2-associated, whereas depth meant the fraction of total T cells that were SARS-CoV-2-associated. Using the MIRA data, each spike-specific TCR was mapped to the spike region that the TCR reacts to and placed in a CD4 or CD8 class. Log10-transformed breadth and depth values were compared by one-way ANOVA with Sidak's multiple comparisons tests. Imported from immuneACCESS, the table was reduced by TCRdb to in-frame sequences with V and J called. These copies leave out some clones; in studies compared against another copy, an unresolved V gene accounts for under half, and the cause of the remainder is not known. V and J calls and clone size come straight from that table; D and trimming were deduced from the DNA. The sample table lists 120,000 or so clones, over 85% of them with a count of one. The ten largest clones represent less than 2.5% of the sample.

As regards this clone: What this receptor recognizes is not known. Base qualities were left out, and no much larger clone turns up one base away.

The intended sense of this specimen's time point label: about 28 days (+/-7) after the second vaccine dose. AZD1222 recipients given second doses at about 4 weeks or at about 12 weeks were pooled, since spike-specific TCR depth and breadth were not found to differ between the two schedules. Vaccinee samples were obtained from the UK trials COV001 and COV002, which included a single-blind randomized controlled phase 2/3 trial of AZD1222 (ChAdOx1 nCoV-19) in healthy adults. For TCRbeta chain sequencing, PBMC samples from trial participants were taken at day 0 and at day 28 after the second dose. The germline V gene encodes CDR1 KGHSH and CDR2 LQKENI. V and J lose 0 bases and 10 bases, and a span of 13 bases separates them. The CDR3 has 15 amino acids, counting the end cysteine and phenylalanine. The read is trimmed to its CDR3 DNA, 45 bases read in frame from base 1.

The rearrangement combines TRBV18 with TRBJ2-6; TRBD1 is a possible D gene, resting on 6 matching bases. The receptor was isolated from an adult who received the AZD1222 COVID-19 vaccine. This sample comprised peripheral blood, obtained 28 days after the second AZD1222 dose. The CDR3 protein: CASSPPWTGQNVLTF. The sequence in DNA is TGTGCCAGCTCACCACCCTGGACCGGACAGAACGTCCTGACTTTC.